Following are 23 T cell receptor beta chains from one sample sequenced in a study of blood T cell repertoires in COVID-19. Here immunoSEQ multiplex PCR was the method, and the copy in TCRdb shows in-frame clones only, minus some. Here the sample spans 70,000 to 90,000 clones, about four fifths being singletons. Sequenced sample: peripheral blood. These receptors originate from a human donor in a cohort sampled during active COVID-19.

The rearrangement links TRBV3-1 (or the pseudogene TRBV3-2) to TRBJ2-7; TRBD2 matches at 12 bases. Germline lookup yields CDR1 LGHDT and CDR2 YNNKEL (reference sequence). The CDR3 spans 17 residues. V shed 4 bases, J shed 1 base, and the junction held 8 bases outside the gene matches. CDR3 protein: CASSPGLAGLLSYEQYF. The CDR3 nucleotides are TGTGCCAGCAGCCCGGGACTAGCGGGCCTCTTATCCTACGAGCAGTACTTC.

V gene TRBV19 combines with J gene TRBJ2-1; no clear D. The germline V gene has CDR1 LNHDA and CDR2 SQIVND (reference sequence). The germline V and J ends were trimmed by 5 bases and 0 bases, with 14 bases remaining between them. The CDR3 is made up of 16 amino acids. The CDR3 here is CASSPHGPSSYNEQFF. DNA for the CDR3: TGTGCCAGTAGTCCCCATGGCCCCAGCTCCTACAATGAGCAGTTCTTC.

The chain has TRBV4-1 and TRBJ2-1; TRBD2 matches at 11 bases. The ends lost 2 bases at V and 5 bases at J; junction bases unmatched: 5. Germline V gene data show CDR1 as MGHRA and CDR2 as YSYEKL. This CDR3 has 16 amino acids. CDR3 sequence (DNA): TGCGCCAGCAGCCAACCCGGGACTAGCGGACACAATGAGCAGTTCTTC. It specifies CASSQPGTSGHNEQFF.

The V gene is TRBV5-4, the J gene TRBJ2-1; possible D gene TRBD1, 6 bases. V lost 4 bases, J lost 0 bases, and 11 bases lay in between. Germline V gene sequence: CDR1 SGHNT, CDR2 YYREEE (reference sequence). The CDR3 runs 15 residues. The CDR3 DNA follows: TGTGCCAGCAGCCTCGGACAGAGCTCCTACAATGAGCAGTTCTTC. This encodes CASSLGQSSYNEQFF.

This clone was picked up one time. The rearrangement links TRBV4-2 to TRBJ2-3; 10 nucleotides agree with TRBD2. The J segment lost 5 bases and the V segment lost 0 bases, leaving 5 bases of the junction unmatched. The germline gives CDR1 LGHNA, CDR2 YNFKEQ. This CDR3 is 16 amino acids long. CDR3 coding DNA: TGTGCCAGCAGCCAAGATGCTAGCGGGAGTTTAGATACGCAGTATTTT. Translated, it gives CASSQDASGSLDTQYF.

V and J are TRBV28 and TRBJ2-7; 9 bases align to TRBD2. Trimming at V came to 6 bases and at J to 2 bases, leaving 2 bases not matched to a gene. Germline V gives CDR1 MDHEN, CDR2 SYDVKM. The CDR3 consists of 13 residues. CDR3 nucleotide sequence: TGTGCCAGCAGACCTAGCGGGGCCTACGAGCAGTACTTC. This sequence encodes CASRPSGAYEQYF.

This sequence joins TRBV3-1 (or the pseudogene TRBV3-2) and TRBJ2-7; 15 positions agree with TRBD2. Germline V gives CDR1 LGHDT, CDR2 YNNKEL (reference sequence). The CDR3 is made up of 15 amino acids. The V segment lost 6 bases and the J segment 9 bases; nucleotides outside the gene matches: 9. The CDR3 loop reads CASSSGLAGGPGQYF. CDR3 coding DNA: TGTGCCAGCAGTTCTGGACTAGCGGGAGGGCCTGGGCAGTACTTC.

The chain links TRBV11-3 to TRBJ2-3; 8 nucleotides line up with TRBD1. The V gene end was trimmed by 3 bases and the J gene end by 2 bases; junction bases not matched to a gene: 7. The CDR3 has 16 amino acids. Germline lookup yields CDR1 SGHNT and CDR2 YENEEA. The CDR3 is CASSFRTGTNTDTQYF. The CDR3 DNA is TGTGCCAGCAGCTTCCGGACAGGGACAAACACAGATACGCAGTATTTT.

J is TRBJ2-5 and V is TRBV15; no definite D call. Deletions cut 8 bases from V and 5 bases from J, with 15 bases between. The germline V gene has CDR1 LNHNV and CDR2 YYDKDF (reference sequence). The CDR3 runs 13 residues. DNA for the CDR3: TGTGCCACCTCTGGGCGCCGTCGGGAGACCCAGTACTTC. Translated, it gives CATSGRRRETQYF. The full variable domain, completed using reference TRBV15 and TRBJ2-5, is DAMVIQNPRYQVTQFGKPVTLSCSQTLNHNVMYWYQQKSSQAPKLLFHYYDKDFNNEADTPDNFQSRRPNTSFCFLDIRSPGLGDTAMYLCATSGRRRETQYFGPGTRLLVL.

A word on this clone: The junction does not match germline at one end; this may be a read error. The chain employs TRBV11-2 and TRBJ2-5; D is possibly TRBD2 (5 bases). Germline V gene sequence: CDR1 SGHAT, CDR2 FQNNGV. This CDR3 comprises 15 residues. The CDR3 here is CASSLDASSQETQYF. DNA of the CDR3: TGTGCCAGCAGCCTAGACGCTAGCAGCCAAGAGACCCAGTACTTC.

This clone has just a few counts. This sequence joins TRBV6-6 and TRBJ1-4; 7 positions match TRBD1. The V and J ends lost 7 bases and 2 bases, in that order; junction bases with no gene match: 4. In germline, CDR1 is MNHNY, CDR2 SVGAGI (reference sequence). This CDR3 spans 14 amino acids. The CDR3 DNA is TGTGCCAGCAACAGGGGTGTGACTAATGAAAAACTGTTTTTT. This encodes CASNRGVTNEKLFF.

The gene calls are TRBV7-9 and TRBJ2-6, with D perhaps TRBD1 (6 bases). Deletions cut 6 bases from V and 0 bases from J, with 9 bases between. The CDR3 has 15 amino acids. Per germline, CDR1 SEHNR and CDR2 FQNEAQ (reference sequence). CDR3 loop: CASRRGTSGANVLTF. CDR3 DNA: TGTGCCAGCAGGAGGGGGACCTCTGGGGCCAACGTCCTGACTTTC.

The CDR3 DNA follows: TGTGCCAGCATCCCGGGGCGGGAGGGCTATGAGCAGTACTTC. This codes for CASIPGREGYEQYF. The chain uses TRBV6-6 and TRBJ2-7, with 9 bases aligning to TRBD2. Germline V gene data show CDR1 as MNHNY and CDR2 as SVGAGI (reference sequence). The V and J ends lost 7 bases and 7 bases, in that order; junction bases with no gene match: 11. The CDR3 sequence is 14 residues long.

The rearrangement uses TRBV11-3 and TRBJ2-2; D is possibly TRBD1 (5 bases). The CDR3 has 13 amino acids. V lost 5 bases to trimming and J lost 4 bases, with 8 bases between them. The V gene's germline CDR1 is SGHNT and CDR2 YENEEA. The CDR3 loop reads CASSPDSTGELFF. CDR3 in DNA: TGTGCCAGCAGCCCCGACAGCACCGGGGAGCTGTTTTTT.

The chain links TRBV19 to TRBJ1-4; D remains ambiguous. V shed 7 bases and J shed 8 bases, with 20 bases lying between them. CDR1 and CDR2 (germline): LNHDA, SQIVND (reference sequence). The CDR3 length is 15 residues. CDR3 sequence: CASTRSHTNGEKLFF. Written as DNA, the CDR3 is TGTGCCAGTACCCGAAGTCACACAAACGGGGAAAAACTGTTTTTT.

CDR3 nucleotides: TGTGCCAGCAGCGCAAGACCCGGACAGACCGGACACACCTTC. Protein sequence: CASSARPGQTGHTF. The rearrangement links TRBV9 to TRBJ1-2, with a weak D call TRBD1 (6 bases). The germline CDR1 and CDR2 sequences are SGDLS and YYNGEE. Trimming removed 3 bases from V and 12 bases from J, with 21 bases in between. The CDR3 loop spans 14 amino acids.

The rearrangement uses TRBV15 and TRBJ1-2, with TRBD1 matching 9 bases. The CDR3 loop spans 16 amino acids. The germline CDR1 and CDR2 sequences are LNHNV and YYDKDF (reference sequence). The junction had 13 bases not matched to a gene; V was cut back by 6 bases and J by 5 bases. The CDR3 loop reads CATSSRDRADRYGYTF. The CDR3 DNA sequence: TGTGCCACCAGTAGCCGGGACAGGGCGGATAGGTATGGCTACACCTTC.

The gene calls are TRBV23-1 and TRBJ1-1; D not resolved. TRBV23-1 is designated an ORF whose function remains uncertain. This CDR3 comprises 14 residues. Trimming left V 6 bases short and J 1 base short, with 12 bases between. CDR3 in DNA: TGCGCCAGCAGCCACCCCGCCGGGAACACTGAAGCTTTCTTT. Encoded protein: CASSHPAGNTEAFF.

The chain couples TRBV7-3 to TRBJ2-5; 12 bases fit TRBD2. The CDR3 has 16 residues. Germline CDR1 reads SGHTA; CDR2 reads FQGTGA. V was pared by 0 bases and J by 4 bases, with 3 bases of the junction left unmatched. DNA for the CDR3: TGTGCCAGCAGCTTAACGGCTAGCGGGAGGGGAGAGACCCAGTACTTC. As protein: CASSLTASGRGETQYF.

This clone was seen ten or more times. This chain links TRBV10-3 with TRBJ2-2; D remains ambiguous. V lost 0 bases and J lost 7, with 9 bases in between. Germline V gene sequence: CDR1 ENHRY, CDR2 SYGVKD. This CDR3 is built from 14 residues. Here the CDR3 reads CAISESGRNGELFF. Here the CDR3 DNA reads TGTGCCATCAGTGAGTCGGGCAGGAACGGGGAGCTGTTTTTT.

The rearrangement uses TRBV28 and TRBJ1-1; D gene unclear. The ends were cut back, 3 bases at V and 1 base at J, with 9 bases in the middle. This CDR3 region has 14 residues. CDR1 is MDHEN, CDR2 SYDVKM, per germline. The CDR3 loop reads CASSLYRANTEAFF. The CDR3 DNA follows: TGTGCCAGCAGTTTGTACAGAGCGAACACTGAAGCTTTCTTT.

V is TRBV7-9 and J is TRBJ2-5; perhaps TRBD1 as D (6 bases). The germline CDR1 and CDR2 sequences are SEHNR and FQNEAQ (reference sequence). V lost 6 bases and J lost 3, with 17 bases in between. The CDR3 loop spans 15 amino acids. This CDR3 reads CASSTLGDNKETQYF. The CDR3 region has the DNA TGTGCCAGCAGTACCTTAGGGGACAACAAAGAGACCCAGTACTTC.

This clone occurred a few times. The V and J genes are TRBV12-3 or TRBV12-4 and TRBJ2-1; D uncertain. The CDR3 spans 13 residues. Deletions cut 2 bases from V and 6 bases from J, with 8 bases between. The CDR3 nucleotides are TGTGCCAGCAGTTTAACGGTAATCAATGAGCAGTTCTTC. Translated: CASSLTVINEQFF.